Described below is a single T cell receptor (beta chain) sequence and its context. Antigen unknown. This entry belongs to a study of T cell responses to AZD1222 COVID-19 vaccine. Points from the study as a whole: Clonal diversity was possibly underestimated; the donors were predominantly white British and more often female.

Sequenced by immunoSEQ multiplex PCR; TCRdb stores in-frame clones only, minus some. Of 100,000 to 110,000 clones in the sample, around 87% are singletons; the top ten hold 4% to 4.5%. This CDR3 region has 14 residues. V was clipped by 3 bases and J by 8 bases; unmatched bases: 9. Germline loops: CDR1 ENHRY, CDR2 SYGVKD. Sequenced here: peripheral blood, sampled on day 0 of MenACWY control vaccination. This chain uses TRBV10-3 with TRBJ1-2; 7 positions agree with TRBD1. This TCR came from an adult in good health. The CDR3 bases are TGTGCCATCAGTGACCTAGAGGGGGCGCCCGGCTACACCTTC. This encodes CAISDLEGAPGYTF.